This T cell receptor beta chain comes out of a study of STAT5B mutations in CD4+ large granular lymphocyte leukemia. Whole-study context: Among healthy controls, a particular HLA allele went with more CDR3 'QG' motifs.

V lost 4 bases, J lost 0 bases, and 10 bases lay in between. CDR3 length: 14 residues. Per germline, CDR1 SNHLY and CDR2 FYNNEI. Sequenced by immunoSEQ multiplex PCR; TCRdb stores in-frame clones only, minus some. The data hold fewer than 50,000 clones, with roughly four fifths observed a single time. Study conclusions and caveats: Without HLA matching, higher CD4+ than CD8+ T-LGLL clonality could reflect small sample size. No patients shared main leukemic clonotypes, though around 25% appeared at low frequency elsewhere.

Note on this clone: Its antigen is unidentified.

The sample comprised CD4+ T cells from blood buffy coats. The receptor was derived from a human donor in good health. The rearrangement joins TRBV2 to TRBJ2-7; TRBD1 is a possible D gene (5 bases). The CDR3 spells CASSVNRFSYEQYF. DNA for the CDR3: TGTGCCAGCAGTGTTAACAGGTTCTCCTACGAGCAGTACTTC.